Below, 24 T cell receptor beta chains from the same sample are listed, as sequenced in a study of a mutant IDH1 vaccine in newly diagnosed glioma. Here immunoSEQ multiplex PCR was the method, and the copy in TCRdb shows in-frame clones only, minus some. The data show approximately 52,000 clones, 76% seen once. Time point given: week 47, end of study. One vaccine dose held 300 ug of mutant IDH1 20-mer peptide and came with topical imiquimod. Their antigens remain unidentified. The sample here was PBMCs, taken from a glioma patient whose treatment included an IDH1 peptide vaccine. These receptors were obtained from a middle-aged woman with glioma. Some clones in this sample may be carry-over from other donors' samples.

This sequence joins TRBV7-2 and TRBJ2-3, with TRBD2 matching 10 bases. V shed 1 base and J 12 bases; nucleotides not matched to a gene: 13. There are 16 residues in the CDR3. Germline-derived CDR1 and CDR2 are SGHTA and FQGNSA. CDR3 protein: CASSLGERGGRSHQYF. The CDR3 nucleotides read TGTGCCAGCAGCTTAGGGGAGCGGGGGGGCCGGAGTCACCAGTATTTT.

The chain employs TRBV13 and TRBJ1-4, with D unclear. The CDR3 consists of 13 residues. Per the germline V gene, CDR1 is PRHDT and CDR2 is FYEKMQ (reference sequence). Trimming left V 8 bases short and J 6 bases short, with 13 bases between. The CDR3 DNA reads TGTGCCAGCTCAGTAGGTCTAGATGAAAAACTGTTTTTT. This encodes CASSVGLDEKLFF.

This sequence joins TRBV5-1 and TRBJ2-7; TRBD1 matches 9 bases. V trimming: 6 bases; J trimming: 2 bases; junction bases outside the gene matches: 3. Per the germline V gene, CDR1 is SGHRS and CDR2 is YFSETQ. This CDR3 has 13 amino acids. The DNA of the CDR3 is TGCGCCAGCAAGGGACAGGGTCCCTACGAGCAGTACTTC. Its translation: CASKGQGPYEQYF.

This clone was found a few times. The chain carries TRBV25-1 and TRBJ1-6, with D tentatively TRBD1 (5 bases). The CDR3 has 13 amino acids. Trimming took 6 bases from V and 8 from J, leaving 11 bases between them. Germline V gene lookup returns CDR1 MGHDK and CDR2 SYGVNS. The CDR3 nucleotides are TGTGCCAGCAGGCGAGGGACGGATTCACCCCTCCACTTT. It specifies CASRRGTDSPLHF.

The chain recombines TRBV4-2 with TRBJ2-1; no definite D call. CDR1 is LGHNA and CDR2 is YNFKEQ in the germline V gene. The CDR3 runs to 17 residues. The V gene lost 0 bases and the J gene lost 2 bases, with 14 bases spanning the gap. This CDR3 reads CASSQDLFDAAYNEQFF. In nucleotides, the CDR3 is TGTGCCAGCAGCCAAGATCTGTTCGACGCGGCCTACAATGAGCAGTTCTTC.

This rearrangement joins TRBV4-2 to TRBJ1-1; D remains ambiguous. Trimming removed 0 bases at V and 5 bases at J, with 13 bases between. Germline lookup yields CDR1 LGHNA and CDR2 YNFKEQ. CDR3 size: 15 residues. The CDR3 sequence: CASSQDNTGRTEAFF. CDR3 coding DNA: TGTGCCAGCAGCCAAGATAATACCGGACGGACTGAAGCTTTCTTT.

The genes are TRBV30 and TRBJ1-4, with D hard to call. The CDR3 has 14 residues. Germline assignment: CDR1 GTSNPN and CDR2 SVGIG (reference sequence). Trimming removed 0 bases at V and 4 bases at J, with 9 bases between. DNA for the CDR3: TGTGCCTGGAGTGTCCGGACCGGTAATGAAAAACTGTTTTTT. This sequence encodes CAWSVRTGNEKLFF.

The V gene is TRBV4-3, the J gene TRBJ2-3; 7 bases are a match to TRBD2. Germline V lookup: CDR1 LGHNA, CDR2 YSLEER. The CDR3 loop spans 14 amino acids. V trimming: 1 base; J trimming: 4 bases; junction bases outside the gene matches: 2. DNA of the CDR3: TGCGCCAGCAGCCAAGGTCGGGAGGCAGATACGCAGTATTTT. This sequence encodes CASSQGREADTQYF.

This rearrangement joins TRBV4-2 to TRBJ1-4; D unclear. V was shortened by 3 bases and J by 8 bases, with 13 bases between the two germline ends. This CDR3 has 14 residues. Germline CDR1 and CDR2: LGHNA and YNFKEQ. DNA for the CDR3: TGTGCCAGCAGCCAGGATGGGTGGCCCGAAAAACTGTTTTTT. This translates into CASSQDGWPEKLFF.

The rearrangement links TRBV27 to TRBJ2-7, with TRBD1 matching 8 bases. Germline V CDR1 and CDR2: MNHEY, SMNVEV (reference sequence). This CDR3 is built from 16 residues. Losses at the gene ends were 3 bases for V and 1 base for J; bases not matched to a gene: 8. For the CDR3, the DNA is TGTGCCAGCAGTTTCTCGACAGGGGTCCTTTCCTACGAGCAGTACTTC. It yields the protein CASSFSTGVLSYEQYF.

V and J are TRBV29-1 and TRBJ2-7, with D tentatively TRBD1 (6 bases). There are 14 residues in the CDR3. Germline assignment: CDR1 SQVTM and CDR2 ANQGSEA. The ends were cut back, 6 bases at V and 9 bases at J, with 24 bases in the middle. The CDR3 DNA reads TGCAGCGTCGGGAACAAAGTGGGGGCTACGGCGCAGTACTTC. Translating gives CSVGNKVGATAQYF.

V usage is TRBV5-4 and J usage is TRBJ2-3; 12 bases align to TRBD2. Trimming removed 3 bases from V and 6 bases from J; junction bases left unmatched: 8. There are 16 residues in the CDR3. Per germline, CDR1 SGHNT and CDR2 YYREEE (reference sequence). CDR3 DNA: TGTGCCAGCAGCTCCCGACTAGCGGGGGCAGGGGATACGCAGTATTTT. It codes for CASSSRLAGAGDTQYF.

This sequence joins TRBV10-3 and TRBJ2-5; TRBD2 matches at 8 bases. After removal of 6 bases from V and 1 base from J, the junction contained 4 bases not matched to a gene. This CDR3 is 14 amino acids long. CDR1 and CDR2 (germline): ENHRY, SYGVKD. The CDR3 is CAIRGGGTQETQYF. The CDR3 DNA reads TGTGCCATCAGGGGCGGGGGGACCCAAGAGACCCAGTACTTC.

This clone was observed a handful of times. This rearrangement joins TRBV27 to TRBJ1-1; 9 bases fit TRBD1. J was trimmed by 4 bases and V by 7 bases; bases with no gene match: 19. The CDR3 is 18 residues long. CDR1 MNHEY and CDR2 SMNVEV come from the germline V gene (reference sequence). The chain's CDR3 is CASTPLRTGAMLGTEAFF. In DNA, the CDR3 is TGTGCCAGCACTCCCCTCCGGACAGGGGCGATGTTGGGCACTGAAGCTTTCTTT.

The V gene is TRBV11-1, the J gene TRBJ2-7, with D unclear. From germline, CDR1 is SGHAT and CDR2 FQDESV (reference sequence). The CDR3 spans 13 residues. The V and J ends lost 5 bases and 3 bases respectively, with 11 bases between them. The CDR3 spells CASSLVGRYEQYF. The CDR3 nucleotides are TGTGCCAGCAGCCTGGTCGGGCGCTACGAGCAGTACTTC.

CDR3 sequence (DNA): TGTGCCAGCAGCTTGGGGGCATCTCCTGGAAACACCATATATTTT. This gives the protein CASSLGASPGNTIYF. The V call is TRBV5-4, the J call TRBJ1-3; D remains unclear. The CDR3 has 15 residues. Germline CDR1 SGHNT, CDR2 YYREEE (reference sequence). V was trimmed by 0 bases and J by 2 bases, leaving 9 bases between them.

The chain links TRBV6-5 to TRBJ1-1; TRBD1 matches at 8 bases. CDR1 and CDR2 from the germline V gene are MNHEY and SVGAGI. The CDR3 has 15 amino acids. After removal of 7 bases from V and 2 bases from J, the junction contained 9 bases not matched to a gene. The CDR3, as DNA: TGTGCCAGCAAGAGGAGACAGGGGAAAAACACTGAAGCTTTCTTT. Encoded protein: CASKRRQGKNTEAFF.

J is TRBJ1-5 and V is TRBV30, with D hard to call. The CDR3 is made up of 12 amino acids. Germline V gene sequence: CDR1 GTSNPN, CDR2 SVGIG (reference sequence). Trimming stripped 2 bases from V and 6 bases from J, with 8 bases between. CDR3 nucleotide sequence: TGTGCCTGGAGTAAGGATTTTCAGCCCCAGCATTTT. This sequence encodes CAWSKDFQPQHF.

This clone has just a few counts. This rearrangement joins TRBV4-3 to TRBJ2-6, with D unclear. Trimming took 0 bases from V and 0 from J, leaving 6 bases between them. The germline gives CDR1 LGHNA, CDR2 YSLEER. The CDR3 is 16 amino acids. This chain's CDR3 is CASSQDLGSGANVLTF. The CDR3 region has the DNA TGCGCCAGCAGCCAAGATCTGGGCTCTGGGGCCAACGTCCTGACTTTC.

The count of this clone is one. The chain employs TRBV2 and TRBJ1-2; 10 bases map to TRBD1. The CDR3 is made up of 15 amino acids. Germline assignment: CDR1 SNHLY and CDR2 FYNNEI. V trimming: 1 base; J trimming: 6 bases; junction bases outside the gene matches: 5. As DNA, the CDR3 is TGTGCCAGCAGTGAAGGGGACAGGGGATCCCATGGCTACACCTTC. Protein sequence: CASSEGDRGSHGYTF.

The genes are TRBV2 and TRBJ1-1; no clear D gene. The CDR3 totals 12 residues. Trimming took 7 bases from V and 3 from J, leaving 9 bases between them. The germline V gene encodes CDR1 SNHLY and CDR2 FYNNEI. The CDR3 DNA is TGTGCCAGCACTACAGAACACACTGAAGCTTTCTTT. It is translated as CASTTEHTEAFF.

Turning to this clone: Relative to the germline gene, one junction end is altered; a read error may explain this. CDR3 sequence: CASSFGRDTEAFF. The DNA for the CDR3 is TGTGCCAGCAGCTTCGGAAGGGACACGGAAGCTTTCTTT. The chain is built from TRBV7-2 and TRBJ1-1, with a possible D match to TRBD1 (6 bases). In germline, CDR1 is SGHTA, CDR2 FQGNSA. The CDR3 consists of 13 residues. Full variable domain (remainder filled in from reference TRBV7-2 and TRBJ1-1): GAGVSQSPSNKVTEKGKDVELRCDPISGHTALYWYRQSLGQGLEFLIYFQGNSAPDKSGLPSDRFSAERTGGSVSTLTIQRTQQEDSAVYLCASSFGRDTEAFFGQGTRLTVV.

CDR3 sequence (DNA): TGTGCCAGCAGCCCTGGACAGGGCTTACCCCAGCATTTT. The encoded protein is CASSPGQGLPQHF. This chain uses TRBV14 with TRBJ1-5, with 8 bases matching TRBD1. Germline loops: CDR1 SGHDN, CDR2 FVKESK. Germline trimming cut 4 bases from V and 10 bases from J; bases unmatched to any gene: 6. This CDR3 has 13 residues.

This clone was seen more than once but under ten times. The chain links TRBV29-1 to TRBJ2-7; 8 positions agree with TRBD2. The V and J ends lost 2 bases and 4 bases, in that order; junction bases with no gene match: 16. This CDR3 has 17 residues. Germline lookup yields CDR1 SQVTM and CDR2 ANQGSEA. The CDR3 DNA reads TGCAGCGTTGAATTGGTCGAGAGCGAAGCGGGGGAGTACGAGCAGTACTTC. Its translation is CSVELVESEAGEYEQYF.